The text below deals with one TCR beta chain. Antigen specificity is unknown. This sample stems from a study of follicular helper T cells after annual influenza vaccination. Per germline, CDR1 KGHSH and CDR2 LQKENI. The CDR3 has 15 amino acids. Unmatched junction bases numbered 5, after V lost 3 bases and J lost 2 bases. Clones were sequenced by immunoSEQ multiplex PCR, and TCRdb holds only the in-frame ones, with some missing. The sample holds roughly 9,900 clones, about four fifths seen once. Whole-study results and caveats: ICOS+CD38+ cTfh clonality tracked population frequency, and its change tracked circulating plasmablast change.

Regarding time point: 2013-2014 season, 7 days after vaccination. The source of this sequence is an adult who received the influenza vaccine. Sequenced here: CXCR5- memory CD4+ T cells sorted from blood, sampled 7 days after influenza vaccination. This chain uses TRBV18 with TRBJ2-7; 9 nucleotides match TRBD2. CDR3 nucleotide sequence: TGTGCCAGCTCACCCATGGCGGGGGGGACCTACGAGCAGTACTTC. Protein sequence: CASSPMAGGTYEQYF.